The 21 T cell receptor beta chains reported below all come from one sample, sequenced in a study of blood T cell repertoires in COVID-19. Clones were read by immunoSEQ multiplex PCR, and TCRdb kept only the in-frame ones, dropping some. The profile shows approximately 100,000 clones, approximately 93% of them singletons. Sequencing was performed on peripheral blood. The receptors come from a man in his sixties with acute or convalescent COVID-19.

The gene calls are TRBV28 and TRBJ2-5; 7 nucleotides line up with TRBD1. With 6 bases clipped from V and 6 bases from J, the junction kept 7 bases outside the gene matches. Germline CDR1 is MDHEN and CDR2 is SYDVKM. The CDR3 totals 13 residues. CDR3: CASRSRDRKTQYF. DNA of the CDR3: TGTGCCAGCAGGAGCCGGGACAGAAAGACCCAGTACTTC.

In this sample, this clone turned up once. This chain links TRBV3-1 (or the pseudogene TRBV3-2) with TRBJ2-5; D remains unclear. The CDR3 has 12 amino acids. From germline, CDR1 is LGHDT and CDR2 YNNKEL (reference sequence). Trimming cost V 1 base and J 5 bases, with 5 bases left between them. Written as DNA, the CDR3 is TGTGCCAGCAGCCAAGTCGGGGAGACCCAGTACTTC. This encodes CASSQVGETQYF.

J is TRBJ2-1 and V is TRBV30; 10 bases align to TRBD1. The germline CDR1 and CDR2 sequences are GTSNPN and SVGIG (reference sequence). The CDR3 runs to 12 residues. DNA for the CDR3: TGTGCGGGACAGGGGACCTCGAATGAGCAGTTCTTC. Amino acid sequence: CAGQGTSNEQFF.

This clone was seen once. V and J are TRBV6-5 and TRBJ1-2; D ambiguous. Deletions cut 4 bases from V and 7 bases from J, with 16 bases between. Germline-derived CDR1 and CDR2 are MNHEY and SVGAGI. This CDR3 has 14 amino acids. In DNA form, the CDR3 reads TGTGCCAGCAGTTTCGGGAGGGAGCTCGGTGGCTACACCTTC. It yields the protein CASSFGRELGGYTF.

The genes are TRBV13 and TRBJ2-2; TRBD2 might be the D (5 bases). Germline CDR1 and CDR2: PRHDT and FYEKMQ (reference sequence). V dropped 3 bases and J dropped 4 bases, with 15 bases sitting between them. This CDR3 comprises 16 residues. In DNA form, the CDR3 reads TGTGCCAGCAGCTTGGGGAGCCGCCGGGGCACCGGGGAGCTGTTTTTT. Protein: CASSLGSRRGTGELFF.

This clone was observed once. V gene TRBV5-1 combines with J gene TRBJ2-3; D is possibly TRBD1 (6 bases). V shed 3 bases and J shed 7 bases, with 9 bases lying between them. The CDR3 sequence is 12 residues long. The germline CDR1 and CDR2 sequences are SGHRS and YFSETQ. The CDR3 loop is CASSSDSHTQYF. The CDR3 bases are TGCGCCAGCAGCTCGGACAGTCATACGCAGTATTTT.

DNA for the CDR3: TGTGCCAGCAGCCGGACTAGCGGGGAGTGGGAGCAGTACGTC. Translation gives CASSRTSGEWEQYV. V usage is TRBV6-5 and J usage is TRBJ2-7, with 12 bases lining up with TRBD2. The CDR3 has 14 residues. Per the germline V gene, CDR1 is MNHEY and CDR2 is SVGAGI. Trimming took 6 bases from V and 7 from J; bases not matched to a gene: 7.

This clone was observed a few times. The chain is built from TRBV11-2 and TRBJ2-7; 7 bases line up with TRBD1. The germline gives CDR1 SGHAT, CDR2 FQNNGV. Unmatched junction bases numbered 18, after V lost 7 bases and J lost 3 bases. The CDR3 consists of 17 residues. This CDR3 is CASTPIEGAKGNYEQYF. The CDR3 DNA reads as TGTGCCAGCACCCCAATCGAGGGGGCTAAAGGGAACTACGAGCAGTACTTC.

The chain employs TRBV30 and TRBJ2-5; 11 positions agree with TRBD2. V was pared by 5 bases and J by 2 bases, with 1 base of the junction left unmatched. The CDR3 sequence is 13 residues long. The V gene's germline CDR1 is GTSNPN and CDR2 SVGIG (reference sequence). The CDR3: CAWGTSGQETQYF. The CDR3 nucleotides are TGTGCCTGGGGGACTAGCGGACAAGAGACCCAGTACTTC.

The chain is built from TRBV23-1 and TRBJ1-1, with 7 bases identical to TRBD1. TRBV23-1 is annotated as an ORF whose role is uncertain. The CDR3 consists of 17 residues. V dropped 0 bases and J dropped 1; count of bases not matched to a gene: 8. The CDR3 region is CASSQSMGQRRNTEAFF. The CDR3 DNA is TGCGCCAGCAGTCAATCGATGGGACAGCGGAGGAACACTGAAGCTTTCTTT.

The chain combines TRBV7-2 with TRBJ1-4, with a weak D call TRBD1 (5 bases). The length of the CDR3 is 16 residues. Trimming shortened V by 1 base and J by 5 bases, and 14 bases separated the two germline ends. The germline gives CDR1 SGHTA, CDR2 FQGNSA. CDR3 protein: CASSLGGARGNEKLFF. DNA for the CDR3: TGTGCCAGCAGCTTAGGAGGGGCGCGGGGGAATGAAAAACTGTTTTTT.

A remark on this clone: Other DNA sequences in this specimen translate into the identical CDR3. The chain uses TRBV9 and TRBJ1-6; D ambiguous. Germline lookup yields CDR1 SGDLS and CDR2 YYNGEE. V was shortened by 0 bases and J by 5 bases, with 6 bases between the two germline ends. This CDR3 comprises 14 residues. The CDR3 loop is CASSVVTDNSPLHF. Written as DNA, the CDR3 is TGTGCCAGCAGCGTAGTCACGGATAATTCACCCCTCCACTTT.

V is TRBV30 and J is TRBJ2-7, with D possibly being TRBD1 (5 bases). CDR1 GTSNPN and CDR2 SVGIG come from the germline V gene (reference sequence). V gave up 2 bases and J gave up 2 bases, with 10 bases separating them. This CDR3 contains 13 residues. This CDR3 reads CAWSRQTTYEQYV. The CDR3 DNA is TGTGCCTGGAGTCGACAGACAACCTACGAGCAGTACGTC.

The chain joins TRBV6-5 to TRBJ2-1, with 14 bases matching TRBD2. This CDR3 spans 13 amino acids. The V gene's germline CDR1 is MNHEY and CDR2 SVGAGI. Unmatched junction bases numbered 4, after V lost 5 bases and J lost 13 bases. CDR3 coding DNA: TGTGCCAGCAGTCCCGGGACTAGCGGGAGTCAGTTCTTC. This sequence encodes CASSPGTSGSQFF.

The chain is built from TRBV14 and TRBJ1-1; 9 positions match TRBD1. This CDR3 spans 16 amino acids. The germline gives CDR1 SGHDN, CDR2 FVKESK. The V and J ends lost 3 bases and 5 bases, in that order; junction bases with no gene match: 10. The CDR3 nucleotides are TGTGCCAGCAGCCAGGGCGGGACAGGGATCTGGACTGAAGCTTTCTTT. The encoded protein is CASSQGGTGIWTEAFF.

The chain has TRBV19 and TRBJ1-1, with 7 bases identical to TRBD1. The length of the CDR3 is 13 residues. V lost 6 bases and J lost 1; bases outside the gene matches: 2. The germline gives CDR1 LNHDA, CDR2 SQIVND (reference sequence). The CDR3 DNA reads TGTGCCAGTAGGGGACAGCCGAACACTGAAGCTTTCTTT. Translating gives CASRGQPNTEAFF.

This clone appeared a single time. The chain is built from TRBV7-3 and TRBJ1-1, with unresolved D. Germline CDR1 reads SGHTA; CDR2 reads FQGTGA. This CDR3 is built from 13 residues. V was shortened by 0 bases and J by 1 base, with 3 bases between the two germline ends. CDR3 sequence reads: CASSLTQNTEAFF. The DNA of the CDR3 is TGTGCCAGCAGCTTAACACAGAACACTGAAGCTTTCTTT.

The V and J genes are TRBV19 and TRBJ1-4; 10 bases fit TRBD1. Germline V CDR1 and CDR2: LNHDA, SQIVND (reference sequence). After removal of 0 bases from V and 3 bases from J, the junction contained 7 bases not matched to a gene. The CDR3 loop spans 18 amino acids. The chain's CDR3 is CASSIDWGQGTANEKLFF. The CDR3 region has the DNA TGTGCCAGTAGTATAGATTGGGGACAGGGGACCGCTAATGAAAAACTGTTTTTT. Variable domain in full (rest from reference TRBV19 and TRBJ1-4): DGGITQSPKYLFRKEGQNVTLSCEQNLNHDAMYWYRQDPGQGLRLIYYSQIVNDFQKGDIAEGYSVSREKKESFPLTVTSAQKNPTAFYLCASSIDWGQGTANEKLFFGSGTQLSVL.

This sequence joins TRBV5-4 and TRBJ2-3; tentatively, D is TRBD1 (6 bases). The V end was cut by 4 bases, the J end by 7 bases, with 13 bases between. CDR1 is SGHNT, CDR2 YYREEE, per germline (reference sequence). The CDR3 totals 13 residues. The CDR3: CASSPGQSYTQYF. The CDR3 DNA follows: TGTGCCAGCAGCCCTGGACAGTCATATACGCAGTATTTT.

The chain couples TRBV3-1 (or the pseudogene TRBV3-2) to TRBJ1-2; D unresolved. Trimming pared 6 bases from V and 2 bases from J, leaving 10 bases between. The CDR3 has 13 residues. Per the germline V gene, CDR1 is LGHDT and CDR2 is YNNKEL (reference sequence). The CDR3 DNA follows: TGTGCCAGCAGTCCGACGGAGAACTATGGCTACACCTTC. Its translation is CASSPTENYGYTF.

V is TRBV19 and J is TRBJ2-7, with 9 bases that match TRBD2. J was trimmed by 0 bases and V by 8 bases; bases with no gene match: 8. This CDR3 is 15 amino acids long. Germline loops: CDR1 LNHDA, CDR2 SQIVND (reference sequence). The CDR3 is CASQIAGDNSYEQYF. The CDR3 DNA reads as TGTGCCAGTCAAATAGCGGGAGACAACTCCTACGAGCAGTACTTC.